What follows is one T cell receptor (beta chain) and its context. Its matching antigen is unknown. The authors prepared UMI-labeled TRB cDNA libraries by 5' RACE. TCRdb re-called the 5' RACE reads; every CDR3 protein appears as one record, without DNA. This listing includes approximately 100,000 distinct CDR3 sequences. This sample stems from a study of CXCR3-negative and CXCR3-positive naive CD8 T cells. Researchers sorted some 270,000 cells of each CD8+ T cell subset in triplicate. Whole-study findings and limits: Both naive subsets, CXCR3-negative and CXCR3-positive, displayed similar TRBV-TRBJ usage, unlike memory cells. CXCR3-positive naive cells had TRB CDR3s that were more hydrophobic than CXCR3-negative naive cells had.

Germline-derived CDR1 and CDR2 are SNHLY and FYNNEI. The CDR3 is 15 residues long. The sequenced sample was naive CXCR3+ CD8+ T cells from blood. Subset here: CD45RO-CCR7+CD27+CD95- naive CD8+ T cells expressing CXCR3 (TNR3+). This TCR was sampled from a human donor in good health. Some clones in this sample may be carry-over from other donors' samples. This chain connects TRBV2 to TRBJ2-7; absent DNA, TCRdb's TRBD2 call cannot be checked. The chain's CDR3 is CASSERRRENYEQYF.